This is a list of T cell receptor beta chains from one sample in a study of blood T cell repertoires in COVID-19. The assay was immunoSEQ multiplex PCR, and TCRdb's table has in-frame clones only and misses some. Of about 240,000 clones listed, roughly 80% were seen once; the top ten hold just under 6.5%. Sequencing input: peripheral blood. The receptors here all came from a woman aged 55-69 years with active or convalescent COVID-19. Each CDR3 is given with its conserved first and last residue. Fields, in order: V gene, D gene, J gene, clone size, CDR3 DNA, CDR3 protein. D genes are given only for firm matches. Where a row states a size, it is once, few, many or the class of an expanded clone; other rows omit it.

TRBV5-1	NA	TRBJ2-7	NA	TGCGCCAGCAGCTTGGCCTCGGGGTGGAGCTCCTACGAGCAGTACTTC	CASSLASGWSSYEQYF
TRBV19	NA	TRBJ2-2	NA	TGTGCCAGTAGTATTGGAGCAGGGAGGGGGTCCGGGGAGCTGTTTTTT	CASSIGAGRGSGELFF
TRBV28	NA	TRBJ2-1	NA	TGTGCCAGCAGAGAACAGGGCTCCTACAATGAGCAGTTCTTC	CASREQGSYNEQFF
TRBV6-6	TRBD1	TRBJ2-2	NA	TGTGCCATCCAGGACAGGGCCAACACCGGGGAGCTGTTTTTT	CAIQDRANTGELFF
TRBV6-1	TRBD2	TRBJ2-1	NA	TGTGCCAGCAGTGAAGCGGGGGTAGCGGGACTGAATGAGCAGTTCTTC	CASSEAGVAGLNEQFF
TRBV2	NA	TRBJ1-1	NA	TGTGCCAGCAGTGCGAACATGAACACTGAAGCTTTCTTT	CASSANMNTEAFF
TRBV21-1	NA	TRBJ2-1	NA	TGTGCCAGCACCTTTCTGTTCTTC	CASTFLFF
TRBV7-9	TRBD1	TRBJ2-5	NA	TGTGCCAGCAGCCCCCGGGACAGGGGGCGCGAGACCCAGTACTTC	CASSPRDRGRETQYF
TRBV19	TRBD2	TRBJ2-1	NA	TGTGCCAGTAGTATCCTAGCGGGGGCTGAGCAGTTCTTC	CASSILAGAEQFF
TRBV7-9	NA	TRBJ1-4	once	TGTGCCAGCAGCTTATCAGGGTACGAAAAACTGTTTTTT	CASSLSGYEKLFF
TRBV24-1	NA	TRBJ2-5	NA	TGTGCCACCAGTGCCCCCCGCCAGGGATCCCAAGAGACCCAGTACTTC	CATSAPRQGSQETQYF
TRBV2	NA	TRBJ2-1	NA	TGTGCCAGCAAGGCAGGGATCTACAATGAGCAGTTCTTC	CASKAGIYNEQFF
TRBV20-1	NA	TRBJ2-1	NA	TGCAGTGCCATCAAGCGGAATGAGCAGTTCTTC	CSAIKRNEQFF
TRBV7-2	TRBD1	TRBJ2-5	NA	TGTGCCAGCAGCAAGACAGGGGTCCGGGAGACCCAGTACTTC	CASSKTGVRETQYF
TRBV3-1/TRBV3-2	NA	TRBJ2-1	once	TGTGCCAGCAGCCAAGGAACGGGATACTCCTACAATGAGCAGTTCTTC	CASSQGTGYSYNEQFF
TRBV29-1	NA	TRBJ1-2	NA	TGCAGCGTTGAAGGGACAGTCGGCTACACCTTC	CSVEGTVGYTF
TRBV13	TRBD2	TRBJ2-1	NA	TGTGCCAGCAGCCCGGGGCTAGCGGGGGGGGTTGAGCAGTTCTTC	CASSPGLAGGVEQFF